This T cell receptor beta chain derives from a study of identifying expanded T cells in peripheral blood. Broader study findings: Technical replicates showed around 1.2 changed clones; approximately 2 weeks 15 to 20; four weeks 19. Two-week clone count variance significantly increased as total template count grew.

V was pared by 2 bases and J by 5 bases, with 16 bases between. Germline-derived CDR1 and CDR2 are KGHSH and LQKENI. The CDR3 has 15 residues. This table comes from immunoSEQ multiplex PCR, and its TCRdb copy is limited to in-frame clones, with some not included. The sample yields approximately 140,000 clones, 65% to 90% seen once. Notes on this clone: As yet, its antigen is unknown.

Sequenced sample: blood. The V gene is TRBV18, the J gene TRBJ2-7; D not resolved. The sequence was obtained from a person aged 18 to 75 in good health. The chain's CDR3 is CASSPVSYYQDEQYF. CDR3 bases: TGTGCCAGCTCACCAGTTTCATACTATCAGGACGAGCAGTACTTC.